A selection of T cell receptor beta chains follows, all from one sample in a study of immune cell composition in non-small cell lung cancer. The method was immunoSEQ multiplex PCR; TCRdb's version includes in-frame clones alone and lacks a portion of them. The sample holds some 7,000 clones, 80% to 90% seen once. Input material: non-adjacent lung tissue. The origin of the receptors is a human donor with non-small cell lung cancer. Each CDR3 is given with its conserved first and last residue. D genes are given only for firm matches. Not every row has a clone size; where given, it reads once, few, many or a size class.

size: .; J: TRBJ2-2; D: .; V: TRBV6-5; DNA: TGTGCCAGCAGTAGGACAGACACCGGGGAGCTGTTTTTT; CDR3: CASSRTDTGELFF
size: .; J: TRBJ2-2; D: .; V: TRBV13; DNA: TGTGCCAGCAGCCGAGGGGGGTACACCGGGGAGCTGTTTTTT; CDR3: CASSRGGYTGELFF
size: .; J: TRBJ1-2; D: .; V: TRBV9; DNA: TGTGCCAGCAGCGGAGGAGACGGGGGCTACACCTTC; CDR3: CASSGGDGGYTF
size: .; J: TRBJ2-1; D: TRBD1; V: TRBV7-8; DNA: TGTGCCAGCAGCTCCACCGGGACAGGGGGCTACAATGAGCAGTTCTTC; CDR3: CASSSTGTGGYNEQFF
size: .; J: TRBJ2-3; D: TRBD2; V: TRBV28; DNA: TGTGCCAGCAGTTTAAGGAGCGGGGGGGCCAGTACAGATACGCAGTATTTT; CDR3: CASSLRSGGASTDTQYF
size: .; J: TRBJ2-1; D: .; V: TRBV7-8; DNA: TGTGCCAGCAGCTCAAAAATAACTCCAGGGGTAGGGGAGCAGTTCTTC; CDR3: CASSSKITPGVGEQFF
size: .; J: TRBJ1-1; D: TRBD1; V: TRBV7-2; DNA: TGTGCCAGCAGCTTAGAGGGGACAGCGAACACTGAAGCTTTCTTT; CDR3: CASSLEGTANTEAFF
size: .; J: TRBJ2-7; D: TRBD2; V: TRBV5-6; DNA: TGTGCCAGCATCCGGTGGGGAGGGAGTGAGCAGTACTTC; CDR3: CASIRWGGSEQYF
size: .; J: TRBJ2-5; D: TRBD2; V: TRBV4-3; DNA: TGCGCCAGCAGCCAAGATAGAGCGGGGGGGTTTTTGGAGACCCAGTACTTC; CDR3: CASSQDRAGGFLETQYF
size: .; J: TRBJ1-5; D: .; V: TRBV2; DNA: TGTGCCAGCAAGGCTAATAGCAATCAGCCCCAGCATTTT; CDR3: CASKANSNQPQHF
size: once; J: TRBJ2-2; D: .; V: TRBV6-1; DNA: TGTGCCAGCAGTAAAGAACAGGGGAGGACCGGGGAGCTGTTTTTT; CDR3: CASSKEQGRTGELFF
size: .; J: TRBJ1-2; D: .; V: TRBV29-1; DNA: TGCAGCGTTGAGGGGGCGGACTATGGCTACACCTTC; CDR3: CSVEGADYGYTF
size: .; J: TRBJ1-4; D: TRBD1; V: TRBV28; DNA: TGTGCCAGCAGTGCGCCGGGACAGCCTGGTGTACTGTTTTTT; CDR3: CASSAPGQPGVLFF
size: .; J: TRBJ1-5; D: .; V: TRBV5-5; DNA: TGTGCCAGCAGCGGGACGCAGGGGCTGGGAAATCAGCCCCAGCATTTT; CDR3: CASSGTQGLGNQPQHF
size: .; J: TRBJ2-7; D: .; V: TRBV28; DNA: TGTGCCAGCAGTTTGAAGGGACTCACTTTCTACGAGCAGTACTTC; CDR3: CASSLKGLTFYEQYF
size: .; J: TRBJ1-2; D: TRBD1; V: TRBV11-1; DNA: TGTGCCAGCAGCTTAAAGGGGGCATATGGCTACACCTTC; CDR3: CASSLKGAYGYTF
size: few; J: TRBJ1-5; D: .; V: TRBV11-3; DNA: TGTGCCAGCAGCCCCTTGATGGGTTCGGGTCAGCCCCAGCATTTT; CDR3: CASSPLMGSGQPQHF
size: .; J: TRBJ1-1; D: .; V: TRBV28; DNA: TGTGCCATAGATACGGGGCCGAGCACTGAAGCTTTCTTT; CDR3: CAIDTGPSTEAFF
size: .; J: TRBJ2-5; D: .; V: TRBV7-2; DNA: TGTGCCAGCAGCCGGGGGACGGGGAGGGAGACCCAGTACTTC; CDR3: CASSRGTGRETQYF
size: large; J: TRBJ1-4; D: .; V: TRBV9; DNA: TGTGCCAGCAGCGTAGGCGGGGATCAAAATGAAAAACTGTTTTTT; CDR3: CASSVGGDQNEKLFF
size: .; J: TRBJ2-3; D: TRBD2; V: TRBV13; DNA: TGTGCCAGCAGCGCCGGGACTACACAAAATACGCAGTATTTT; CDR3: CASSAGTTQNTQYF